This T cell receptor (beta chain) was identified during a study of a mutant IDH1 vaccine in newly diagnosed glioma. With regard to this clone: Its specificity is unknown.

The time point was: week 47, end of study. The study gave 300 ug of mutant IDH1 20-mer peptide per vaccine dose, with topical imiquimod. CDR3 length equals 15 residues. Germline V gene data show CDR1 as SGHTA and CDR2 as FQGNSA. V lost 5 bases to trimming and J lost 1 base, with 14 bases between them. TCRdb's table, derived via immunoSEQ multiplex PCR, lists solely in-frame clones and lacks some. The repertoire holds roughly 34,000 clones, with 80% to 85% as singletons. The chain employs TRBV7-2 and TRBJ2-5; D is perhaps TRBD2 (5 bases). The TCR comes from a man younger than 40 with glioma. The specimen comprised PBMCs, sampled from a glioma patient whose treatment included an IDH1 peptide vaccine. Written as DNA, the CDR3 is TGTGCCAGCAGCCGGAGGCCGGGGTCCCAAGAGACCCAGTACTTC. Translation: CASSRRPGSQETQYF.